Sequencing of this T cell receptor beta chain was carried out in a study of blood T cell repertoires in COVID-19. On the study more broadly: In each case, the material was cDNA or gDNA derived from T cells, B-cell-depleted T cells, or PBMCs.

Methods used by the authors: Amplification from reference gene primers served as the basis for estimated nucleated cell counts. The method was immunoSEQ multiplex PCR; TCRdb's version includes in-frame clones alone and lacks a portion of them. That table furnishes V, J and clone size, whereas the DNA furnished D and trimming. This sample has over 200,000 clones, with 65% to 90% found just once. Sequencing used peripheral blood. The receptor was isolated from a man older than 75 with acute or convalescent COVID-19.

The CDR3 here is CASSLLGAFEAFF. DNA for the CDR3: TGTGCCAGCAGCTTGTTGGGGGCCTTTGAAGCTTTCTTT. The gene calls are TRBV5-8 and TRBJ1-1; D possibly corresponds to TRBD1 (6 bases). V was cut by 1 base and J by 7 bases, with 11 bases left in between. This CDR3 has 13 residues. Germline CDR1 is SGHTS and CDR2 is YDEGEE.